This T cell receptor (beta chain) was profiled in a study of CD8+ T cells in alopecia areata. RNA extraction and reverse transcription yielded cDNA as sequencing template. Repertoires were generated with immunoSEQ multiplex PCR, while TCRdb's copy carries only in-frame clones and drops some. The sample contains about 270,000 clones, around three fifths of which appear only once. Treatment defined: oral pan-JAK inhibitor, 5-10 mg twice daily. This CDR3 comprises 13 residues. V gave up 6 bases and J gave up 8 bases, with 14 bases separating them. In germline, CDR1 is SQVTM, CDR2 ANQGSEA. This sequence was found in a human donor with alopecia areata. The chain carries TRBV29-1 and TRBJ1-6, with a possible D match to TRBD1 (5 bases). The specimen was CD4+ T cells sorted from blood, collected between weeks 51 and 54, from a patient treated with tofacitinib. CDR3 in DNA: TGCAGCGTGAGGGACCGTGGGCATTCACCCCTCCACTTT. Amino acids: CSVRDRGHSPLHF. The full variable domain, in which reference TRBV29-1 and TRBJ1-6 provide the parts outside the CDR3, is SAVISQKPSRDICQRGTSLTIQCQVDSQVTMMFWYRQQPGQSLTLIATANQGSEATYESGFVIDKFPISRPNLTFSTLTVSNMSPEDSSIYLCSVRDRGHSPLHFGNGTRLTVT.